The rows below give T cell receptor beta chains drawn from one sample of a study of blood T cell repertoires in COVID-19. Profiling relied on immunoSEQ multiplex PCR, and the TCRdb table lists in-frame clones only, not all of them. The sample consists of hundreds of thousands of clones, roughly 90% of them appearing once. The material sequenced was peripheral blood. These receptors all stem from a woman aged 25-40 years with COVID-19, enrolled during active disease. Each CDR3 is given with its conserved first and last residue. The order of the fields is J gene, clone size, V gene, CDR3 protein. A row's size may be missing; if present it is once, few, many or a size class.

>TRBJ1-2|once|TRBV28
CASSFAGTNAYGYTF
>TRBJ2-1|.|TRBV2
CASSEAEQGAESNEQFF
>TRBJ1-1|.|TRBV29-1
CSVASREAFF
>TRBJ1-2|.|TRBV12-3/TRBV12-4
CASSQRRGYTF
>TRBJ2-1|.|TRBV6-5
CASTSAGDYNEQFF
>TRBJ1-3|.|TRBV29-1
CSAGDRGNTIYF
>TRBJ1-5|.|TRBV29-1
CSVIQGNQPQHF
>TRBJ2-1|.|TRBV10-1
CASSDGQGVGEQFF
>TRBJ2-5|.|TRBV19
CASGQPGPSQYF
>TRBJ1-4|.|TRBV4-3
CASRAQTTNEKLFF
>TRBJ2-1|.|TRBV29-1
CSVEASETTYNEQFF
>TRBJ1-5|.|TRBV6-2/TRBV6-3
CASSRGNQPQHF
>TRBJ1-1|few|TRBV2
CASSLRDSNTEAFF
>TRBJ2-3|few|TRBV7-2
CASSLGGLRDTQYF
>TRBJ2-5|.|TRBV11-3
CASASGTSGRAKETQYF
>TRBJ1-1|few|TRBV4-1
CASSHRTGTNTEAFF
>TRBJ2-3|.|TRBV24-1
CATSDFGQGEGWYGTDTQYF
>TRBJ2-1|.|TRBV7-6
CASSKAGTSGSRSYNEQFF
>TRBJ2-3|.|TRBV18
CASSPSGVAGGVDTQYF
>TRBJ2-2|.|TRBV29-1
CSGGDAGGAGELFF
>TRBJ1-6|.|TRBV6-1
CASSEELNGPLHF
>TRBJ2-5|.|TRBV10-1
CASIVKPSGIETQYF
>TRBJ1-2|.|TRBV15
CATSSILPTGGYGYTF
>TRBJ2-1|few|TRBV4-1
CASSFPNNEQFF
>TRBJ2-1|.|TRBV10-2
CASSESTGEGHYNEQFF
>TRBJ2-3|.|TRBV5-1
CASSLGGTSGGSNTQYF
>TRBJ2-2|.|TRBV2
CASGQGGSGELFF
>TRBJ1-1|.|TRBV23-1
CASLTQTGDTEAFF
>TRBJ1-6|.|TRBV19
CASRRQGQINSPLHF
>TRBJ2-3|.|TRBV19
CASSMVGPPDTQYF
>TRBJ1-5|.|TRBV24-1
CATSEGPRTGFFLGNQPQHF
>TRBJ2-4|once|TRBV3-1/TRBV3-2
CASRPPRDRGLGKNIQYF
>TRBJ1-6|few|TRBV7-6
CASSFDGGGYNSPLHF
>TRBJ2-4|.|TRBV15
CATSRDRRSQNIQYF
>TRBJ1-5|once|TRBV19
CASSMGQVGNQPQHF
>TRBJ2-1|.|TRBV7-7
CASSLALVAQNEQFF
>TRBJ2-2|.|TRBV24-1
CATSDFGLAGNTGELFF
>TRBJ2-2|.|TRBV5-1
CASSSGQGGTGELFF
>TRBJ1-2|.|TRBV29-1
CSGTTGGGNYGYTF
>TRBJ1-1|.|TRBV18
CASSVDQGFDTEAFF
>TRBJ2-7|.|TRBV7-8
CASSLVPRGKSYEQYF
>TRBJ2-1|few|TRBV11-3
CASSLPTSDEQFF
>TRBJ1-1|.|TRBV12-3/TRBV12-4
CASIWGGNTEAFF
>TRBJ2-7|.|TRBV3-1/TRBV3-2
CASKKTGRGEEQYF
>TRBJ1-5|.|TRBV4-3
CASSQDLRQPQHF